This T cell receptor (beta chain) comes out of a study of metastatic and nonmetastatic thyroid tumors. A few counts support this clone. Its antigen is still unknown. Not a single patient had been given any form of treatment at any point before undergoing thyroid surgery. CDR1 and CDR2 from the germline V gene are DFQATT and SNEGSKA (reference sequence). Trimming pared 1 base from V and 4 bases from J, leaving 14 bases between. The CDR3 runs to 15 residues. TCRdb re-processed the PCR reads through MiXCR. This sample has about 24,000 clones; under 25% occur once, and the top ten carry 10% to 15%. Study findings and constraints: Patients with malignant thyroid tumors reportedly had significantly higher TCR beta diversity than those with benign nodules, in blood and tumor.

V and J are TRBV20-1 and TRBJ2-1; no clear D. This clonotype was obtained from a male donor with papillary thyroid cancer or a benign thyroid nodule (not recorded which). Some clones in this sample may be carry-over from other donors' samples. Sequencing was done on a sample of blood. The DNA for the CDR3 is TGCAGTGCTAGAGCCCCAGCGCTCGATTACAATGAGCAGTTCTTC. This encodes CSARAPALDYNEQFF.